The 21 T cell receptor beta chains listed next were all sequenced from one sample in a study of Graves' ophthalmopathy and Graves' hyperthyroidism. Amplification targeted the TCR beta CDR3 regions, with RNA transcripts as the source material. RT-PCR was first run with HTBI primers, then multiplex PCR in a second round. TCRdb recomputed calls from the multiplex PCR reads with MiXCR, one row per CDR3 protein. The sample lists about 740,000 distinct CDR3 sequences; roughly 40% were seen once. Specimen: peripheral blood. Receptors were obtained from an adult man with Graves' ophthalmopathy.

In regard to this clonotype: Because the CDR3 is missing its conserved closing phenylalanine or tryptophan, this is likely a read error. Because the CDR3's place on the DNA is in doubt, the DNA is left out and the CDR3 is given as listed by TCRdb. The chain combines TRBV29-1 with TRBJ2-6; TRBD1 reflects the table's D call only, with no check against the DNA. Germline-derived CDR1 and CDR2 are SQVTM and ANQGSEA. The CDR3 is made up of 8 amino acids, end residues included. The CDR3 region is CSVVSGDT.

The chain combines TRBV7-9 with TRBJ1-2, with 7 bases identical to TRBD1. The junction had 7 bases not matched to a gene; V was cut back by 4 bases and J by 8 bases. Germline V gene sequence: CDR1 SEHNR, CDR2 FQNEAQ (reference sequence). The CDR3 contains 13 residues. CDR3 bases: TGTGCCAGCAGCTCACAGCCGGGACAGGGCTACACCTTC. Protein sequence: CASSSQPGQGYTF.

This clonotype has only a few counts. As DNA, the CDR3 is TGTGCCAGCAGTTTCCTGGGCAATGAGCAGTTCTTC. It translates to CASSFLGNEQFF. This chain connects TRBV7-2 to TRBJ2-1; D remains ambiguous. CDR1 is SGHTA, CDR2 FQGNSA, per germline. V dropped 6 bases and J dropped 6 bases, with 9 bases sitting between them. The CDR3 spans 12 residues.

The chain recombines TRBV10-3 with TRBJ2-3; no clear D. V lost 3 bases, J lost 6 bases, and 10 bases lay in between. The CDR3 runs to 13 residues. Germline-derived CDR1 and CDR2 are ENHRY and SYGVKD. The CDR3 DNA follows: TGTGCCATCAGTGAACCTCATCGGGATACGCAGTATTTT. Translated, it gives CAISEPHRDTQYF.

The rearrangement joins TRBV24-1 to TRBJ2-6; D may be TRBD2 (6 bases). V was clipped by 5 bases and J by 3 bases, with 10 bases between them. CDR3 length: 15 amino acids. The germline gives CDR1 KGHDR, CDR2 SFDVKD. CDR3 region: CATSVGGDGANVLTF. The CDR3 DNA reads TGTGCCACCAGTGTGGGGGGTGATGGGGCCAACGTCCTGACTTTC.

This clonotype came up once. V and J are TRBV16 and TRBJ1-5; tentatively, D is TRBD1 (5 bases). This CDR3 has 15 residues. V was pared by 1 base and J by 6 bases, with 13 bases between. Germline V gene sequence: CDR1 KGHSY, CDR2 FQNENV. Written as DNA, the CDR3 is TGTGCCAGCAGCCAATTTCGGCAGGGCAGTCAGCCCCAGCATTTT. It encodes CASSQFRQGSQPQHF.

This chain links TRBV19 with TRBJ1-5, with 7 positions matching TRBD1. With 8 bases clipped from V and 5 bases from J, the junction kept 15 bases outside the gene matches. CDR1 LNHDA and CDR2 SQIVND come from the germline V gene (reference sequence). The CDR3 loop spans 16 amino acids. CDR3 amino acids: CASETGLNGGYQPQHF. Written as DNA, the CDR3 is TGTGCCAGTGAGACAGGGTTGAATGGAGGATATCAGCCCCAGCATTTT.

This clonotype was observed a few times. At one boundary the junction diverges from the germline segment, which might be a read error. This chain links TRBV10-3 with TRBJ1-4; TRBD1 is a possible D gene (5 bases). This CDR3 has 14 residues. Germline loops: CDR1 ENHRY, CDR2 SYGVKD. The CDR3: CASSSSQVQEKLFF. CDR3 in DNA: TGTGCCAGCAGTTCCTCACAGGTTCAAGAAAAACTGTTTTTT.

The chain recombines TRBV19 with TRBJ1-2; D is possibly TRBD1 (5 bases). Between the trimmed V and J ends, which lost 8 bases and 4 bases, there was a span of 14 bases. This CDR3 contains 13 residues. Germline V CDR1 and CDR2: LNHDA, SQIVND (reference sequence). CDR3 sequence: CASSLWDGYGYTF. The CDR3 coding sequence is TGTGCCAGTTCTTTATGGGACGGCTATGGCTACACCTTC.

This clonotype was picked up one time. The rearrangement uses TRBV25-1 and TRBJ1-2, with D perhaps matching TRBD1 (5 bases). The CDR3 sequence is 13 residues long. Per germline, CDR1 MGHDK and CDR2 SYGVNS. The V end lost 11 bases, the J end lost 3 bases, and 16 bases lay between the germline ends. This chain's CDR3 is CAAQRQTDYGYTF. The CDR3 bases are TGTGCCGCCCAAAGACAGACCGACTATGGCTACACCTTC.

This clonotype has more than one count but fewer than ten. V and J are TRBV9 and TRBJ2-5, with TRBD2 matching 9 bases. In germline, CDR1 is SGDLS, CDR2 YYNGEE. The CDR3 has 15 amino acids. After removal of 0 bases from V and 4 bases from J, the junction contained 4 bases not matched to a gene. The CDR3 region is CASSVEAGGPETQYF. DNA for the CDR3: TGTGCCAGCAGCGTAGAGGCGGGGGGGCCAGAGACCCAGTACTTC.

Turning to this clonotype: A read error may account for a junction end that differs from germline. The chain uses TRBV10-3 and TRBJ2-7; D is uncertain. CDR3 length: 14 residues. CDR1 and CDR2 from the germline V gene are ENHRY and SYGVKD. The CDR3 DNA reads TGTGCCAGCAGTGAAAACGCAGGCTCCTACGAGCAGTACTTC. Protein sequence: CASSENAGSYEQYF.

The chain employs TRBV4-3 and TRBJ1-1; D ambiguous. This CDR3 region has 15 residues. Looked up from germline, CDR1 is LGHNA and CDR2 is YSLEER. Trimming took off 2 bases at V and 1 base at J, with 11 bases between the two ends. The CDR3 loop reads CASSQRAAKNTEAFF. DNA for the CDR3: TGCGCCAGCAGCCAAAGAGCTGCCAAGAACACTGAAGCTTTCTTT.

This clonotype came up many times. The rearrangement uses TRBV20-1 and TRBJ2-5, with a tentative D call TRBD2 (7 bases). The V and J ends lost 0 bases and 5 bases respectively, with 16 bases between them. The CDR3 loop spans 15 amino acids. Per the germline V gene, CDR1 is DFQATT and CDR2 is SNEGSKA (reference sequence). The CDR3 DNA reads TGCAGTGCTAGAGATAGGGCGGGGGCGGGGGAGACCCAGTACTTC. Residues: CSARDRAGAGETQYF.

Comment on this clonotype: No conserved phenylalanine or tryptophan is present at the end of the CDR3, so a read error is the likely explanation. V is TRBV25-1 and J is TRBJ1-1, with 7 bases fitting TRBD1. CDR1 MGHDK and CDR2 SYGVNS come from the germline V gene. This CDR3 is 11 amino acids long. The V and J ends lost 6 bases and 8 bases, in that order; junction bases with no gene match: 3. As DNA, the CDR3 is TGTGCCAGCAGACGGACAGGAGAAGCTTTCCTT. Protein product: CASRRTGEAFL.

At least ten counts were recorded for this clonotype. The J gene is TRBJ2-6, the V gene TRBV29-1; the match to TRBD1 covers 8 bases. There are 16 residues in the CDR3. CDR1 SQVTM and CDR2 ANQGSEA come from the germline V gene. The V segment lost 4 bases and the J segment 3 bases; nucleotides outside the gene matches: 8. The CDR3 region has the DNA TGCAGCGTTGGTCCGACAGGGGAGGATGGGGCCAACGTCCTGACTTTC. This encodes CSVGPTGEDGANVLTF.

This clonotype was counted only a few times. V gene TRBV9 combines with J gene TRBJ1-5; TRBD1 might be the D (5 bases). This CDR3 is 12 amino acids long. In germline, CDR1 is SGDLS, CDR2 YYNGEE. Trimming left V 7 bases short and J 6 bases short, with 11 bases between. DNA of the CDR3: TGTGCCAGCCGGGGGTCTGGTCAGCCCCAGCATTTT. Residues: CASRGSGQPQHF.

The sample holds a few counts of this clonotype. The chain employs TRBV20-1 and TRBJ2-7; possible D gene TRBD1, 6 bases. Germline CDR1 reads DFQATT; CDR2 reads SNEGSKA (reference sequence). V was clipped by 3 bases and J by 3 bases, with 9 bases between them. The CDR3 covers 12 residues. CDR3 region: CSARGHRYEQYF. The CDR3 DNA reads TGCAGTGCTAGGGGACACCGCTACGAGCAGTACTTC.

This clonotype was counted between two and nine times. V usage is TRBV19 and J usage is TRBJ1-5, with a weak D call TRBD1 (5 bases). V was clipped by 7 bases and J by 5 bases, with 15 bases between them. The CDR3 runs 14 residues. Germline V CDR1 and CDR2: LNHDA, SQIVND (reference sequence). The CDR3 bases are TGTGCCAGTATGGGGTGGGGGGAGGATCAGCCCCAGCATTTT. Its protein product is CASMGWGEDQPQHF.

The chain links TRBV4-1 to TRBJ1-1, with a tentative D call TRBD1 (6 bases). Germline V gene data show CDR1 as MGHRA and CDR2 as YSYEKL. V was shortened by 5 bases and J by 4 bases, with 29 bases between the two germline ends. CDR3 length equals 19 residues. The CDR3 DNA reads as TGCGCCAGCAGCTTGAGACTGCAGGGGCGCGGATATAGGGGCACTGAAGCTTTCTTT. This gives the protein CASSLRLQGRGYRGTEAFF.

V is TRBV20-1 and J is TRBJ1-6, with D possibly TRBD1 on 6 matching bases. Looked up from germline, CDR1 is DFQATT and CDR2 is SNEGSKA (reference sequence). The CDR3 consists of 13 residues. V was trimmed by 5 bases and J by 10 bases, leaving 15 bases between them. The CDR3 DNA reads TGCAGTGCTCCCAGGGGAATGGGGTCACCCCTCCACTTT. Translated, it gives CSAPRGMGSPLHF.